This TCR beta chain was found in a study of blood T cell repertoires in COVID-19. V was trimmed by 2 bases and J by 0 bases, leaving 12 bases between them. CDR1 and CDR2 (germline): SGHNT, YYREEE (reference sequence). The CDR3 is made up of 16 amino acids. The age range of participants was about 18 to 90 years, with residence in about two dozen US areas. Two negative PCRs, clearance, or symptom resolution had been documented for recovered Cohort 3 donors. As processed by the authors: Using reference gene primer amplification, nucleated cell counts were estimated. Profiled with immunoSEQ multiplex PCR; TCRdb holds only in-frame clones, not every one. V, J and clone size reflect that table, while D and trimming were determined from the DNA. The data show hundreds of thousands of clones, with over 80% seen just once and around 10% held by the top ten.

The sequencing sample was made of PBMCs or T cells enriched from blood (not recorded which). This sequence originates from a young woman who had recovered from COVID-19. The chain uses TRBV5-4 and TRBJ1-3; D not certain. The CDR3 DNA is TGTGCCAGCAGCTTAGCAAACAGCATCTCTGGAAACACCATATATTTT. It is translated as CASSLANSISGNTIYF. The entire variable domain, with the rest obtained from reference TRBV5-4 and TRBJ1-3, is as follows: ETGVTQSPTHLIKTRGQQVTLRCSSQSGHNTVSWYQQALGQGPQFIFQYYREEENGRGNFPPRFSGLQFPNYSSELNVNALELDDSALYLCASSLANSISGNTIYFGEGSWLTVV.